These 23 T cell receptor beta chains were sequenced from one sample in a study of cytomegalovirus exposure and HLA in healthy donors. The PCR used 60 Vbeta and 13 Jbeta primers. This table comes from immunoSEQ multiplex PCR, and its TCRdb copy is limited to in-frame clones, with some not included. The repertoire holds more than 50,000 clones, with 75% to 80% as singletons. Sequencing was done on a sample of PBMCs. The origin of the receptors is a female donor in good health and CMV-seronegative.

This clone has just one count. The V gene is TRBV9, the J gene TRBJ2-2; D call uncertain. Trimming cost V 4 bases and J 5 bases, with 12 bases left between them. Per the germline V gene, CDR1 is SGDLS and CDR2 is YYNGEE. This CDR3 has 14 amino acids. The CDR3: CASSTSLDTGELFF. The DNA of the CDR3 is TGTGCCAGCAGCACGAGCCTTGATACCGGGGAGCTGTTTTTT.

V gene TRBV5-4 combines with J gene TRBJ2-5; TRBD2 matches 12 bases. The CDR3 has 15 amino acids. Germline V gene data show CDR1 as SGHNT and CDR2 as YYREEE (reference sequence). The V segment lost 3 bases and the J segment 4 bases; nucleotides outside the gene matches: 4. CDR3 loop: CASSSTSGSGETQYF. The DNA for the CDR3 is TGTGCCAGCAGCTCGACTAGCGGGAGTGGAGAGACCCAGTACTTC.

The rearrangement links TRBV4-1 to TRBJ2-3; TRBD2 aligns across 8 bases. V was clipped by 6 bases and J by 5 bases; unmatched bases: 7. The CDR3 contains 14 residues. Germline V lookup: CDR1 MGHRA, CDR2 YSYEKL. CDR3 protein: CASSRGLEIDTQYF. CDR3 DNA sequence: TGCGCCAGCAGTCGGGGACTAGAGATAGATACGCAGTATTTT.

This clone has a handful of counts. The junction differs from germline at one of its ends, possibly a read error. The rearrangement links TRBV18 to TRBJ1-3; possibly TRBD1 for D (5 bases). There are 17 residues in the CDR3. Germline V CDR1 and CDR2: KGHSH, LQKENI. This chain's CDR3 is CASPPRSLQAAGNTIYF. DNA of the CDR3: TGTGCCAGCCCACCACGTAGCTTACAGGCGGCTGGAAACACCATATATTTT.

The chain carries TRBV6-5 and TRBJ1-5; a weak D match, TRBD1 (6 bases). From germline, CDR1 is MNHEY and CDR2 SVGAGI. The length of the CDR3 is 13 residues. V gave up 5 bases and J gave up 5 bases, with 10 bases separating them. CDR3 nucleotide sequence: TGTGCCAGCAGTGACGGGACACATCAGCCCCAGCATTTT. This encodes CASSDGTHQPQHF.

V is TRBV9 and J is TRBJ2-2; TRBD2 matches at 8 bases. Unmatched junction bases numbered 8, after V lost 5 bases and J lost 2 bases. Germline values: CDR1 SGDLS, CDR2 YYNGEE. The CDR3 consists of 16 residues. The CDR3 region is CASRPRGGPNTGELFF. As DNA, the CDR3 is TGTGCCAGCAGGCCCCGGGGGGGCCCAAACACCGGGGAGCTGTTTTTT.

The genes are TRBV5-1 and TRBJ2-3, with 7 bases lining up with TRBD2. Trimming took 2 bases from V and 2 from J; bases not matched to a gene: 8. The CDR3 sequence is 16 residues long. Germline V gives CDR1 SGHRS, CDR2 YFSETQ. This CDR3 reads CASSFTETSTTDTQYF. The CDR3 DNA sequence: TGCGCCAGCAGCTTCACAGAGACTAGCACCACAGATACGCAGTATTTT.

This clone was seen more than once but under ten times. The V gene is TRBV27, the J gene TRBJ2-5, with D possibly matching TRBD2 (7 bases). Germline CDR1 and CDR2: MNHEY and SMNVEV (reference sequence). Trimming left V 2 bases short and J 5 bases short, with 9 bases between. CDR3 length: 13 amino acids. The CDR3 region is CASSLGGAETQYF. DNA for the CDR3: TGTGCCAGCAGTTTAGGGGGGGCTGAGACCCAGTACTTC.

The CDR3 loop reads CASSVAEGGNYNEKLFF. The CDR3 DNA is TGTGCCAGCAGCGTAGCGGAAGGGGGAAACTATAATGAAAAACTGTTTTTT. The V gene is TRBV9, the J gene TRBJ1-4; D is possibly TRBD1 (6 bases). CDR1 and CDR2 (germline): SGDLS, YYNGEE. V was shortened by 0 bases and J by 4 bases, with 16 bases between the two germline ends. The CDR3 has 17 residues.

This clone showed up just a few times. The chain is built from TRBV19 and TRBJ2-6, with D possibly TRBD1 on 6 matching bases. This CDR3 region has 16 residues. Germline V gene lookup returns CDR1 LNHDA and CDR2 SQIVND (reference sequence). V was shortened by 7 bases and J by 1 base, with 14 bases between the two germline ends. DNA of the CDR3: TGTGCCAGTAACCCAGGGGATAAGTCTGGGGCCAACGTCCTGACTTTC. It translates to CASNPGDKSGANVLTF.

This clone is a singleton in its sample. The V and J genes are TRBV30 and TRBJ2-1, with D maybe TRBD2 (5 bases). The V gene lost 0 bases and the J gene lost 12 bases, with 18 bases spanning the gap. CDR3 length: 14 residues. The germline V gene has CDR1 GTSNPN and CDR2 SVGIG (reference sequence). CDR3 bases: TGTGCCTGGAGTGTACTTTCCCCCGGGATTGGGCAGTTCTTC. As protein: CAWSVLSPGIGQFF.

The chain has TRBV19 and TRBJ1-2; D perhaps matches TRBD1 (5 bases). In germline, CDR1 is LNHDA, CDR2 SQIVND (reference sequence). The CDR3 runs 16 residues. The V end was cut by 3 bases, the J end by 4 bases, with 18 bases between. CDR3 loop: CASSMRGSAPLYGYTF. CDR3 DNA: TGTGCCAGTAGTATGCGGGGCTCGGCTCCCCTCTATGGCTACACCTTC. Looking up the rest from reference TRBV19 and TRBJ1-2 gives the full variable domain: DGGITQSPKYLFRKEGQNVTLSCEQNLNHDAMYWYRQDPGQGLRLIYYSQIVNDFQKGDIAEGYSVSREKKESFPLTVTSAQKNPTAFYLCASSMRGSAPLYGYTFGSGTRLTVV.

The chain joins TRBV2 to TRBJ2-5; 8 bases map to TRBD1. There are 16 residues in the CDR3. After removal of 2 bases from V and 4 bases from J, the junction contained 9 bases not matched to a gene. The germline CDR1 and CDR2 sequences are SNHLY and FYNNEI. The CDR3 DNA sequence: TGTGCCAGCAGTGAAAGGACAGGGCGGGTTGCAGAGACCCAGTACTTC. The encoded protein is CASSERTGRVAETQYF.

The chain recombines TRBV5-1 with TRBJ2-6; the match to TRBD1 covers 8 bases. The CDR3 sequence is 21 residues long. The J segment lost 0 bases and the V segment lost 1 base, leaving 15 bases of the junction unmatched. Germline CDR1 SGHRS, CDR2 YFSETQ. CDR3 sequence: CASSLNPFTGTGASGANVLTF. CDR3 nucleotides: TGCGCCAGCAGCTTGAATCCTTTTACCGGGACAGGCGCCTCTGGGGCCAACGTCCTGACTTTC.

This chain links TRBV19 with TRBJ2-7; TRBD2 agrees at 10 bases. Germline CDR1 is LNHDA and CDR2 is SQIVND (reference sequence). The length of the CDR3 is 16 residues. With 5 bases clipped from V and 6 bases from J, the junction kept 13 bases outside the gene matches. CDR3 DNA: TGTGCCAGTAGTTTGACCTTTGGGACTAGCGCGGGCGAGCAGTACTTC. Residues: CASSLTFGTSAGEQYF.

The V gene is TRBV11-2, the J gene TRBJ2-2; 8 positions agree with TRBD1. Germline-derived CDR1 and CDR2 are SGHAT and FQNNGV. Losses at the gene ends were 4 bases for V and 12 bases for J; bases not matched to a gene: 10. This CDR3 spans 14 amino acids. CDR3 residues: CASSSLTRTGKLFF. DNA for the CDR3: TGTGCCAGCAGCTCACTTACTAGGACAGGGAAGCTGTTTTTT.

The chain joins TRBV19 to TRBJ2-7; the match to TRBD1 covers 7 bases. The CDR3 extends over 14 amino acids. V was clipped by 3 bases and J by 1 base; unmatched bases: 3. CDR1 is LNHDA and CDR2 is SQIVND in the germline V gene (reference sequence). The CDR3 DNA reads as TGTGCCAGTAGTATTCCGGGACAGTCCTACGAGCAGTACTTC. It translates to CASSIPGQSYEQYF.

The CDR3 reads CASSVAAGWRETQYF. As DNA, the CDR3 is TGTGCCAGCAGCGTAGCGGCGGGATGGCGGGAGACCCAGTACTTC. The chain joins TRBV9 to TRBJ2-5; D is perhaps TRBD2 (6 bases). V dropped 0 bases and J dropped 5 bases, with 14 bases sitting between them. Germline V CDR1 and CDR2: SGDLS, YYNGEE. The length of the CDR3 is 15 residues.

This clone occurred a few times. The chain couples TRBV30 to TRBJ1-6; D is uncertain. V was pared by 2 bases and J by 13 bases, with 12 bases between. In germline, CDR1 is GTSNPN, CDR2 SVGIG (reference sequence). CDR3 length: 12 amino acids. The CDR3 DNA sequence: TGTGCCTGGAGTTCCGGGTTCGATCCCCTCCACTTT. Protein product: CAWSSGFDPLHF.

The rearrangement links TRBV19 to TRBJ2-3, with 11 bases fitting TRBD1. The V gene end was trimmed by 6 bases and the J gene end by 2 bases; junction bases not matched to a gene: 4. The germline V gene encodes CDR1 LNHDA and CDR2 SQIVND (reference sequence). This CDR3 comprises 15 residues. CDR3 sequence: CASRRDRGATDTQYF. CDR3 sequence (DNA): TGTGCCAGTAGACGGGACAGGGGGGCCACAGATACGCAGTATTTT.

The CDR3 DNA sequence: TGTGCCAGCAGTTCCCGACAGCAAGAGACCCAGTACTTC. Translated: CASSSRQQETQYF. This chain joins TRBV7-9 and TRBJ2-5, with D possibly matching TRBD1 (5 bases). This CDR3 contains 13 residues. Germline values: CDR1 SEHNR, CDR2 FQNEAQ (reference sequence). V lost 6 bases to trimming and J lost 2 bases, with 10 bases between them. Filled out from reference TRBV7-9 and TRBJ2-5, the complete variable domain reads DTGVSQNPRHKITKRGQNVTFRCDPISEHNRLYWYRQTLGQGPEFLTYFQNEAQLEKSRLLSDRFSAERPKGSFSTLEIQRTEQGDSAMYLCASSSRQQETQYFGPGTRLLVL.

Only a few counts were recorded for this clone. The V call is TRBV6-6, the J call TRBJ1-5, with 8 bases that match TRBD1. The ends lost 0 bases at V and 3 bases at J; junction bases unmatched: 4. Germline CDR1 reads MNHNY; CDR2 reads SVGAGI (reference sequence). The CDR3 is 16 residues long. The CDR3 DNA reads TGTGCCAGCAGTTACTCGGACAGGGCTTTCAATCAGCCCCAGCATTTT. This sequence encodes CASSYSDRAFNQPQHF.

This chain connects TRBV19 to TRBJ2-7, with 8 bases aligning to TRBD1. From germline, CDR1 is LNHDA and CDR2 SQIVND (reference sequence). This CDR3 region has 13 residues. V shed 6 bases and J 3 bases; nucleotides not matched to a gene: 4. The CDR3 loop is CASRLTGDYEQYF. The DNA for the CDR3 is TGTGCCAGTAGGCTGACAGGGGACTACGAGCAGTACTTC.